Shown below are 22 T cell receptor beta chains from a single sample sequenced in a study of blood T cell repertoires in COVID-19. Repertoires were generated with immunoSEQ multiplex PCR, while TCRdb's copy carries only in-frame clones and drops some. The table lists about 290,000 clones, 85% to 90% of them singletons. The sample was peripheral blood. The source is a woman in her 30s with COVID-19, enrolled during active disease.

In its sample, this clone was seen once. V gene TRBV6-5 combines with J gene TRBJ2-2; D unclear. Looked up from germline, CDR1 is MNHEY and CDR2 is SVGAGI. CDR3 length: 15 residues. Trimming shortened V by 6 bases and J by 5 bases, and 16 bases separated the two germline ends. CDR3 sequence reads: CASSTYLESTGELFF. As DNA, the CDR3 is TGTGCCAGCAGCACTTACCTAGAGTCGACCGGGGAGCTGTTTTTT.

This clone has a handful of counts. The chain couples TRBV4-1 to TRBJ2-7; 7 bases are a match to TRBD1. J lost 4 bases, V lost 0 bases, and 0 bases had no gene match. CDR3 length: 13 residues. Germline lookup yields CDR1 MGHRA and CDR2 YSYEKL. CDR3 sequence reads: CASSQDRGYEQYF. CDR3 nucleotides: TGCGCCAGCAGCCAAGACAGGGGGTACGAGCAGTACTTC.

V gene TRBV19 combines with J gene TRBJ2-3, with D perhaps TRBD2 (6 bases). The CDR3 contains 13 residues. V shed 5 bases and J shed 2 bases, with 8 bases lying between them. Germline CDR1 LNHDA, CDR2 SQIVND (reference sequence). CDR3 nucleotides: TGTGCCAGTAGTGTGGACTACACAGATACGCAGTATTTT. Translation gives CASSVDYTDTQYF.

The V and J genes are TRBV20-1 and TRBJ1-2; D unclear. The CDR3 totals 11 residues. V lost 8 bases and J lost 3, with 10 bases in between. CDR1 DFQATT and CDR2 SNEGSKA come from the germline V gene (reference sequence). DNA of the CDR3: TGCAGTTTACAGAACCACTATGGCTACACCTTC. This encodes CSLQNHYGYTF.

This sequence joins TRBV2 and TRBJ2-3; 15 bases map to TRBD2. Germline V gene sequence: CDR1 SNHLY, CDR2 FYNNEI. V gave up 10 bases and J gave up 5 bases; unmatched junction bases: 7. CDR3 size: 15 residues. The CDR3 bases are TGTGCCACCCGGACTAGCGGGGGGGCCTTAGATACGCAGTATTTT. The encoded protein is CATRTSGGALDTQYF.

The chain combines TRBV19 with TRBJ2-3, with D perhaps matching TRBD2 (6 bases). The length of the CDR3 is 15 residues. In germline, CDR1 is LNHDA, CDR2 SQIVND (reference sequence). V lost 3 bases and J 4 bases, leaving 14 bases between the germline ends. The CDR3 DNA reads TGTGCCAGTAGTATGGGTAGCTGGGGGGCAGATACGCAGTATTTT. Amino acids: CASSMGSWGADTQYF.

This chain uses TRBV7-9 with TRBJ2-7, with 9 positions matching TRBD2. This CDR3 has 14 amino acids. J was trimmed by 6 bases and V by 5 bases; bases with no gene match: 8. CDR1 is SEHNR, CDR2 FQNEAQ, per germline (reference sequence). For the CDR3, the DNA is TGTGCCAGCAGCGGTAGCGGGGGTCGCCGCGAGCAGTACTTC. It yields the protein CASSGSGGRREQYF.

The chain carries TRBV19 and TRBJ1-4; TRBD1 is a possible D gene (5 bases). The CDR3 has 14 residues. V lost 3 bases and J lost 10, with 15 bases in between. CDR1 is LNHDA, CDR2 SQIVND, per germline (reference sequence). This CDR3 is CASSIRGVDRKLFF. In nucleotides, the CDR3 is TGTGCCAGTAGTATTCGGGGGGTCGACCGAAAACTGTTTTTT.

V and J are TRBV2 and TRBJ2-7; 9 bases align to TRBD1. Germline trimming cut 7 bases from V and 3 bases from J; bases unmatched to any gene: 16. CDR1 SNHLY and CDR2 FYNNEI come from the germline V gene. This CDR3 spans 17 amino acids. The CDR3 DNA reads TGTGCCAGCACCGCAACGTTGGGACAGGGAAAGAACTACGAGCAGTACTTC. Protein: CASTATLGQGKNYEQYF.

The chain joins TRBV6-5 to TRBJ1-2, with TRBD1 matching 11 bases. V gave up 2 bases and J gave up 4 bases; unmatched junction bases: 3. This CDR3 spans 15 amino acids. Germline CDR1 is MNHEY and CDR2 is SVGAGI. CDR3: CASSYRGQGAYGYTF. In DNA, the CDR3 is TGTGCCAGCAGTTACCGTGGACAGGGGGCCTATGGCTACACCTTC.

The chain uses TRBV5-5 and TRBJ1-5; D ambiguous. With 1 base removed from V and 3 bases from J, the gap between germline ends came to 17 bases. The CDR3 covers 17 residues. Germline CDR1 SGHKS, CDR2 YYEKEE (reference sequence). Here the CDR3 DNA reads TGTGCCAGCAGCTTGTGGTTTGGGAGTAGCAACAATCAGCCCCAGCATTTT. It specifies CASSLWFGSSNNQPQHF.

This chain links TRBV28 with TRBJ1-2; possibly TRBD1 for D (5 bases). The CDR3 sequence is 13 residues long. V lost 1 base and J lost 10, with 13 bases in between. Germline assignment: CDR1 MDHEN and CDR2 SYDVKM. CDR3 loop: CASSLYQGKVYTF. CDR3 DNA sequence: TGTGCCAGCAGTTTATACCAGGGTAAAGTCTACACCTTC.

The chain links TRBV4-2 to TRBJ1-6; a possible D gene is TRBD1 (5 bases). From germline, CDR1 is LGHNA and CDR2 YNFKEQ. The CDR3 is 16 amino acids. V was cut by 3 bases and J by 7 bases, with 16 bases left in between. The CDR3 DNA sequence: TGTGCCAGCAGCCAGCTCGGGCTCGGGGGAAATTCACCCCTCCACTTT. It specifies CASSQLGLGGNSPLHF.

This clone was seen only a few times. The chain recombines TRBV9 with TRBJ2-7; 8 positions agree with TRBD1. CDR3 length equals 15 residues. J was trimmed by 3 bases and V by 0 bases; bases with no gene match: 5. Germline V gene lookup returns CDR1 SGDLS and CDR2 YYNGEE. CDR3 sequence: CASSVAQGAYYEQYF. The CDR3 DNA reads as TGTGCCAGCAGCGTAGCTCAGGGGGCTTACTACGAGCAGTACTTC. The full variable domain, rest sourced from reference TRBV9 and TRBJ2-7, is DSGVTQTPKHLITATGQRVTLRCSPRSGDLSVYWYQQSLDQGLQFLIQYYNGEERAKGNILERFSAQQFPDLHSELNLSSLELGDSALYFCASSVAQGAYYEQYFGPGTRLTVT.

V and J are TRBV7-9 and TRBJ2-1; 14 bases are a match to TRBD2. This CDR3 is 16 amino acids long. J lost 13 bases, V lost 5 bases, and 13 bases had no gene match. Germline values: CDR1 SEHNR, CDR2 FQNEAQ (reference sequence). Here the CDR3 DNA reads TGTGCCAGCAGCCCCAAGACTAGCGGGGGGGCCCTTCGACAGTTCTTC. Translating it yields CASSPKTSGGALRQFF.

This chain's CDR3 is CASPHEHAAGELFF. Here the CDR3 DNA reads TGTGCCAGCCCCCACGAACACGCGGCCGGGGAGCTGTTTTTT. V is TRBV5-8 and J is TRBJ2-2; no clear D gene. V was shortened by 7 bases and J by 6 bases, with 16 bases between the two germline ends. The CDR3 is 14 residues long. From germline, CDR1 is SGHTS and CDR2 YDEGEE.

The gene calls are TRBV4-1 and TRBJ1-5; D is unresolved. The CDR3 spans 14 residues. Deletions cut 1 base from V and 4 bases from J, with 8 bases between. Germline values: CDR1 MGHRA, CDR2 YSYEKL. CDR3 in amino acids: CASSQGAINQPQHF. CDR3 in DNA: TGCGCCAGCAGCCAAGGGGCGATAAATCAGCCCCAGCATTTT.

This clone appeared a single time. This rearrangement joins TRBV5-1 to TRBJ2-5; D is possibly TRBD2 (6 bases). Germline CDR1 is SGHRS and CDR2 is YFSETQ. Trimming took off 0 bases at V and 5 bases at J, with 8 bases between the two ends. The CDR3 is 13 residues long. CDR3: CASSLGGGETQYF. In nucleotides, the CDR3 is TGCGCCAGCAGCTTGGGCGGAGGGGAGACCCAGTACTTC.

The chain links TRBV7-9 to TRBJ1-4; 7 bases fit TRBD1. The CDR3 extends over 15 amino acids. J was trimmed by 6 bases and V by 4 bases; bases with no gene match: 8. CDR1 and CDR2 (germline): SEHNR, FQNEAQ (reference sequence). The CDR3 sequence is CASSSNDRADEKLFF. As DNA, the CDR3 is TGTGCCAGCAGCTCTAACGACAGGGCTGATGAAAAACTGTTTTTT.

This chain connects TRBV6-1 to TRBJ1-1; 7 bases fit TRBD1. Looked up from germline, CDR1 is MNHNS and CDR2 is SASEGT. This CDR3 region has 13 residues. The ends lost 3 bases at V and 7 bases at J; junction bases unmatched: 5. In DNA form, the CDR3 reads TGTGCCAGCAGTGACGGACAGGCGTATGAAGCTTTCTTT. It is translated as CASSDGQAYEAFF.

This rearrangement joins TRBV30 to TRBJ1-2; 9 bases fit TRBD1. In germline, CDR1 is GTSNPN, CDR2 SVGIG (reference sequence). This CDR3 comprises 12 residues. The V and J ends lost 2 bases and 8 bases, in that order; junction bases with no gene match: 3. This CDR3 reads CAWSTDRGGYTF. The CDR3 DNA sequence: TGTGCCTGGAGTACGGACAGGGGCGGCTACACCTTC. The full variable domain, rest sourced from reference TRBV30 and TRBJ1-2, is SQTIHQWPATLVQPVGSPLSLECTVEGTSNPNLYWYRQAAGRGLQLLFYSVGIGQISSEVPQNLSASRPQDRQFILSSKKLLLSDSGFYLCAWSTDRGGYTFGSGTRLTVV.

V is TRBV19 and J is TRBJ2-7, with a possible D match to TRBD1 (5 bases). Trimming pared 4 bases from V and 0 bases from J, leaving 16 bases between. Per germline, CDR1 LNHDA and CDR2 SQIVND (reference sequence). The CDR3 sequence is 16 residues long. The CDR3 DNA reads TGTGCCAGTAGTAAACAGACAGTCCTCTCCTCCTACGAGCAGTACTTC. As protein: CASSKQTVLSSYEQYF. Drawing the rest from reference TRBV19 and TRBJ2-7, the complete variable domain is DGGITQSPKYLFRKEGQNVTLSCEQNLNHDAMYWYRQDPGQGLRLIYYSQIVNDFQKGDIAEGYSVSREKKESFPLTVTSAQKNPTAFYLCASSKQTVLSSYEQYFGPGTRLTVT.